Detailed here is one T cell receptor beta chain. The data derive from a study of T cell changes during pregnancy in multiple sclerosis. CDR3 length: 13 amino acids. CDR1 and CDR2 from the germline V gene are SGDLS and YYNGEE. The V end was cut by 4 bases, the J end by 6 bases, with 10 bases between. Assay used: immunoSEQ multiplex PCR; TCRdb lists only in-frame clones, some missing. The sample shows 15,000 to 20,000 clones, 80% to 90% of them seen only once. The sequences come from CD8+ T cells from peripheral blood mononuclear cells, collected after pregnancy. This rearrangement joins TRBV9 to TRBJ2-2, with D maybe TRBD1 (7 bases). The clonotype was recovered from a female donor in good health, enrolled as a control in a pregnancy study. In nucleotides, the CDR3 is TGTGCCAGCAGCCCCAGGGGGGCCGGGGAGCTGTTTTTT. It codes for CASSPRGAGELFF.